Listed here are 3 T cell receptor beta chains from one sample, sequenced in a study of T cell responses to AZD1222 COVID-19 vaccine (dated by TCRdb to about 2021). Libraries came from the immunoSEQ multiplex PCR assay. TCRdb holds this immuneACCESS table with in-frame rearrangements only. Some clones are missing; in checked studies, unresolved V genes explain under half, and the rest has no known cause. This sample is represented by 150,000 to 200,000 clones; 80% to 90% of them were singletons. Approximately 6.9% of the sample rests with the top ten. The time point label corresponds to: baseline before first vaccination. The sequences come from peripheral blood, collected on day 0 of AZD1222 vaccination. The source of these receptors is an adult in good health.

This clone was counted a few times. The V and J genes are TRBV5-4 and TRBJ1-6; D might be TRBD1 (5 bases). Looked up from germline, CDR1 is SGHNT and CDR2 is YYREEE (reference sequence). Trimming stripped 0 bases from V and 4 bases from J, with 8 bases between. The CDR3 extends over 15 amino acids. The CDR3 bases are TGTGCCAGCAGCTTGGCAGGGACGTATAATTCACCCCTCCACTTT. The encoded protein is CASSLAGTYNSPLHF.

This clone has a handful of counts. The rearrangement joins TRBV11-2 to TRBJ2-6; possible D gene TRBD2, 6 bases. Germline values: CDR1 SGHAT, CDR2 FQNNGV. The CDR3 runs to 18 residues. Trimming took 1 base from V and 0 from J, leaving 13 bases between them. The CDR3 nucleotides are TGTGCCAGCAGCTTAGTTACGCAGGGAGGCTCTGGGGCCAACGTCCTGACTTTC. Amino acid sequence: CASSLVTQGGSGANVLTF.

V usage is TRBV10-3 and J usage is TRBJ2-3; 10 positions agree with TRBD2. The germline V gene encodes CDR1 ENHRY and CDR2 SYGVKD. With 6 bases clipped from V and 1 base from J, the junction kept 7 bases outside the gene matches. CDR3 size: 16 residues. CDR3 coding DNA: TGTGCCATCAGGGAAACTAGCGGGGCCGGCACAGATACGCAGTATTTT. Translating gives CAIRETSGAGTDTQYF.